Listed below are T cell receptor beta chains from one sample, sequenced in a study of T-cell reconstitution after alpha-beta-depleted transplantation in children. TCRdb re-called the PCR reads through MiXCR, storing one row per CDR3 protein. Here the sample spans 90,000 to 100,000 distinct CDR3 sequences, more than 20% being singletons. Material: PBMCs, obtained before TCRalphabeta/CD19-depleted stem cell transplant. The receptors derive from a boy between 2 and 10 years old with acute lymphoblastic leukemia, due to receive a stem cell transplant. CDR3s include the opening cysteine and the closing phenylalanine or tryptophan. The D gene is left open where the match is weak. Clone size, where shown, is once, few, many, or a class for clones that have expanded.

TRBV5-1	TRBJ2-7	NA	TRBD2	CASGPSGGVDEQYF	TGCGCCAGCGGCCCTAGCGGAGGGGTCGACGAGCAGTACTTC
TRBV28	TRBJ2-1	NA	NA	CASSFSDFNEQFF	TGTGCCAGCAGTTTTTCCGACTTCAATGAGCAGTTCTTC
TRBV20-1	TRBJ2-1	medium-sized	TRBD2	CSASGLAEGMSSYNEQFF	TGCAGTGCTTCGGGACTAGCGGAGGGGATGAGCTCCTACAATGAGCAGTTCTTC
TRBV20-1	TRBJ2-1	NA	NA	CSASYWRGRDEQFF	TGCAGCGCTAGTTATTGGAGGGGCCGCGATGAGCAGTTCTTC
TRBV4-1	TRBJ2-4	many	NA	CASSQERGFSEYF	TGCGCCAGCAGCCAAGAACGGGGGTTCAGCGAGTACTTC
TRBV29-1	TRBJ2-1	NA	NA	CSVASPGELNEQFF	TGCAGCGTTGCCAGCCCAGGGGAGCTCAATGAGCAGTTCTTC
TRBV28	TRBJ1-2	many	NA	CASSLGGGGYTF	TGTGCCAGCAGTTTGGGGGGAGGCGGCTACACCTTC
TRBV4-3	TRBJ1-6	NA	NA	CASSQGGSRFSNSPLHF	TGCGCCAGCAGCCAAGGGGGCTCGAGATTTTCAAATTCACCCCTCCACTTT
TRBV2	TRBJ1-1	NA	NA	CASSDWLGSYAFF	TGTGCCAGCAGTGATTGGCTCGGGAGTTACGCTTTCTTT
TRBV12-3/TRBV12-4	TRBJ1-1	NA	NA	CASSYGGGMNTEAFF	TGTGCCAGCAGTTACGGTGGAGGGATGAACACTGAAGCTTTCTTT
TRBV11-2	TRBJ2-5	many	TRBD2	CASSLEGLAVKRETQYF	TGTGCCAGCAGCTTAGAGGGCCTAGCGGTGAAGCGAGAGACCCAGTACTTC
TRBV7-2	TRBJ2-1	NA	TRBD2	CASSLIAGDSYNEQFF	TGTGCCAGCAGCTTAATAGCGGGAGATTCCTACAATGAGCAGTTCTTC
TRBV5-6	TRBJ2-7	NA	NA	CASSSSGPRSYEQYF	TGTGCCAGCAGTTCATCAGGGCCGAGGTCCTACGAGCAGTACTTC
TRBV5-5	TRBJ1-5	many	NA	CASSLRADQPQHF	TGTGCCAGCAGCTTGAGGGCCGATCAGCCCCAGCATTTT
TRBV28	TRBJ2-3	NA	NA	CASSRDFSHDTQYF	TGTGCCAGCAGTCGGGACTTCTCGCACGATACGCAGTATTTT
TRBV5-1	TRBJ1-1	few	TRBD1	CASSLDGQGMVEAFF	TGCGCCAGCAGCTTGGACGGACAGGGGATGGTCGAAGCTTTCTTT
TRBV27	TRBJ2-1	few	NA	CASSFFPPESSYNEQFF	TGTGCCAGCAGTTTCTTCCCCCCGGAAAGCTCCTACAATGAGCAGTTCTTC
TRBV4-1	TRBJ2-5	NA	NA	CASSQQAEGPGRGTQYF	TGCGCCAGCAGCCAACAAGCGGAGGGGCCCGGACGTGGGACCCAGTACTTC
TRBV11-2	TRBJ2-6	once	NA	CASIPGSSGANVLTF	TGTGCCAGCATCCCCGGAAGCTCTGGGGCCAACGTCCTGACTTTC
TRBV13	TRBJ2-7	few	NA	CASSLDALYEQYF	TGTGCCAGCAGCTTAGACGCGCTCTACGAGCAGTACTTC
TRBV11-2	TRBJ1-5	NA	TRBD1	CASRGQVKINHSNQPQHF	TGTGCCAGCAGGGGACAGGTGAAAATTAATCATAGCAATCAGCCCCAGCATTTT
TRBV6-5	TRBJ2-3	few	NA	CASSYSPTWGTDTQYF	TGTGCCAGCAGTTACTCGCCGACCTGGGGCACAGATACGCAGTATTTT
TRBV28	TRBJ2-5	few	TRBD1	CASSWDREETQYF	TGTGCCAGCAGTTGGGACAGGGAAGAGACCCAGTACTTC
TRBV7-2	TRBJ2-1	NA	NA	CASSPGSWRNEQFF	TGTGCCAGCAGCCCAGGGAGTTGGCGGAATGAGCAGTTCTTC
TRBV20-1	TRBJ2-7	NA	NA	CSASKGEQYF	TGCAGTGCTAGTAAGGGGGAGCAGTACTTC
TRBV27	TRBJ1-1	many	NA	CASSPRGNTEAFF	TGTGCCAGCAGTCCAAGAGGGAACACTGAAGCTTTCTTT
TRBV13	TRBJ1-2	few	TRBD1	CASSPGQGARGYTF	TGTGCCAGCAGCCCAGGACAGGGGGCGCGAGGCTACACCTTC
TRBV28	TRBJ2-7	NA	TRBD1	CASRGTGSSYEQYF	TGTGCCAGCAGGGGGACAGGGAGCTCCTACGAGCAGTACTTC
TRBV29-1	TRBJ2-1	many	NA	CSVVSGEYNEQFF	TGCAGCGTTGTTAGCGGAGAATACAATGAGCAGTTCTTC
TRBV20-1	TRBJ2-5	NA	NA	CSASVAQGFRETQYF	TGCAGTGCTAGTGTGGCTCAGGGTTTTCGAGAGACCCAGTACTTC
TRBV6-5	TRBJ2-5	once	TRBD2	CASSYSGASGGAKETQYF	TGTGCCAGCAGTTACAGTGGGGCTAGCGGAGGCGCTAAAGAGACCCAGTACTTC
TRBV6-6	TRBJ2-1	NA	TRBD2	CASYTFLAGVNEQFF	TGTGCCAGCTACACATTTCTAGCGGGAGTAAATGAGCAGTTCTTC
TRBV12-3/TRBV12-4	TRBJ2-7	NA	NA	CASTGDAYYEQYF	TGTGCCAGCACCGGGGACGCCTACTACGAGCAGTACTTC
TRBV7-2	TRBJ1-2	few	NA	CASSLGSPRNNYGYTF	TGTGCCAGCAGCTTAGGTTCGCCCAGGAATAACTATGGCTACACCTTC
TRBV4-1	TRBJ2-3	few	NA	CASSTRWRVTDTQYF	TGCGCCAGCAGCACCCGGTGGAGGGTCACAGATACGCAGTATTTT
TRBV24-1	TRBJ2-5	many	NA	CATSDGVETQYF	TGTGCCACCAGTGATGGGGTAGAGACCCAGTACTTC
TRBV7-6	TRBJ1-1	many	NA	CASSDNTEAFF	TGTGCCAGCAGCGATAACACTGAAGCTTTCTTT
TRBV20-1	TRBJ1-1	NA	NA	CSARGGTEAFF	TGCAGTGCTAGAGGGGGCACTGAAGCTTTCTTT
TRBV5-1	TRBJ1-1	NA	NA	CASSLDTGFNTEAFF	TGCGCCAGCAGCTTGGATACGGGGTTCAACACTGAAGCTTTCTTT
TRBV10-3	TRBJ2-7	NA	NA	CATQGLSDEQYF	TGTGCCACCCAGGGGTTGTCTGACGAGCAGTACTTC
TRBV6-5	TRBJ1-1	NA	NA	CASSNQGSGNTEAFF	TGTGCCAGCAGTAACCAGGGGTCGGGGAACACTGAAGCTTTCTTT
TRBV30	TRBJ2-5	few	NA	CAWSRGGGSQETQYF	TGTGCCTGGAGCCGTGGCGGAGGTTCCCAAGAGACCCAGTACTTC
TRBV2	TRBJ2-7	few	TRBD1	CASTRTGGSYEQYF	TGTGCCAGCACCAGGACAGGGGGGTCCTACGAGCAGTACTTC
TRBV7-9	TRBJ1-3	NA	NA	CASSLKAQGPSGNTIYF	TGTGCCAGCAGCTTAAAAGCACAGGGCCCCTCTGGAAACACCATATATTTT
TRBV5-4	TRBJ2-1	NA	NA	CASSPPGRDNEQFF	TGTGCCAGCAGCCCGCCAGGGCGGGACAATGAGCAGTTCTTC
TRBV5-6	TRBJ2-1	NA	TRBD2	CASFHGALAEGLAYNEQFF	TGTGCCAGCTTCCACGGGGCACTAGCGGAGGGGCTCGCCTACAATGAGCAGTTCTTC
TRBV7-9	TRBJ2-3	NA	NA	CASSLVQGPSQPLF	TGTGCCAGCAGCTTAGTTCAGGGCCCGTCCCAACCGCTTTTT
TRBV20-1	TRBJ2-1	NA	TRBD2	CSARGASGRARNEQFF	TGCAGTGCTAGAGGAGCTAGCGGGAGGGCCAGGAATGAGCAGTTCTTC
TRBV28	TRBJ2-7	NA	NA	CASSLGRNEQYF	TGTGCCAGCAGTTTGGGGAGGAACGAGCAGTACTTC
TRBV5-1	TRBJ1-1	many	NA	CASSLARNTEAFF	TGCGCCAGCAGCTTGGCCAGGAACACTGAAGCTTTCTTT
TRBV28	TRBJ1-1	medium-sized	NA	CASSLEGLVNTEAFF	TGTGCCAGCAGTTTGGAGGGGCTGGTGAACACTGAAGCTTTCTTT